Each of the 9 T cell receptor beta chains below was sequenced from the same sample in a study of cytomegalovirus exposure and HLA in healthy donors. Use of 60 Vbeta and 13 Jbeta primers characterized the PCR. Generated by immunoSEQ multiplex PCR, the TCRdb table keeps only in-frame clones and is missing some. The sample consists of more than 200,000 clones, 70% of them appearing once. Sequenced sample: PBMCs. All receptors come from a middle-aged man in good health and CMV-seropositive.

The rearrangement joins TRBV5-1 to TRBJ1-1, with TRBD1 matching 8 bases. The CDR3 is made up of 13 amino acids. V was pared by 4 bases and J by 11 bases, with 10 bases of the junction left unmatched. Per the germline V gene, CDR1 is SGHRS and CDR2 is YFSETQ. The CDR3 bases are TGCGCCAGCAGCGGAAGGACAGGGAGTGTGGCTTTCTTT. Amino acid sequence: CASSGRTGSVAFF.

The chain is built from TRBV28 and TRBJ2-5, with 7 bases matching TRBD2. CDR3 length: 16 amino acids. Germline loops: CDR1 MDHEN, CDR2 SYDVKM. After removal of 2 bases from V and 2 bases from J, the junction contained 8 bases not matched to a gene. CDR3 sequence reads: CASSLREGLRQETQYF. The CDR3 nucleotides read TGTGCCAGCAGTTTAAGGGAGGGGTTGAGGCAAGAGACCCAGTACTTC.

This chain joins TRBV7-9 and TRBJ1-1; 10 bases align to TRBD1. The CDR3 is 15 amino acids. The junction had 6 bases not matched to a gene; V was cut back by 5 bases and J by 3 bases. Germline values: CDR1 SEHNR, CDR2 FQNEAQ (reference sequence). CDR3 region: CASSQGQGRDTEAFF. The CDR3 region has the DNA TGTGCCAGCAGCCAGGGACAGGGGAGGGACACTGAAGCTTTCTTT.

The rearrangement joins TRBV7-6 to TRBJ1-5, with D perhaps matching TRBD1 (5 bases). Germline V gene lookup returns CDR1 SGHVS and CDR2 FNYEAQ. Trimming stripped 1 base from V and 4 bases from J, with 14 bases between. The length of the CDR3 is 16 residues. CDR3 DNA: TGTGCCAGCAGCTTAGAGTGGGGGGAAGGTAATCAGCCCCAGCATTTT. Residues: CASSLEWGEGNQPQHF.

J is TRBJ1-4 and V is TRBV4-1; D call uncertain. Germline-derived CDR1 and CDR2 are MGHRA and YSYEKL. The CDR3 loop spans 15 amino acids. Between the trimmed V and J ends, which lost 4 bases and 0 bases, there was a span of 9 bases. The DNA of the CDR3 is TGCGCCAGCAGCCGGTCAGTTGCAACTAATGAAAAACTGTTTTTT. Its translation is CASSRSVATNEKLFF.

The CDR3 sequence is CASSQELLGQLNTEAFF. In nucleotides, the CDR3 is TGCGCCAGCAGCCAAGAACTCCTGGGACAGCTGAACACTGAAGCTTTCTTT. This chain links TRBV4-3 with TRBJ1-1; the match to TRBD1 covers 7 bases. CDR1 is LGHNA and CDR2 is YSLEER in the germline V gene. CDR3 size: 17 residues. With 0 bases clipped from V and 0 bases from J, the junction kept 7 bases outside the gene matches.

The chain links TRBV5-5 to TRBJ2-5; 7 bases are a match to TRBD2. CDR3 length equals 14 residues. Germline V gene data show CDR1 as SGHKS and CDR2 as YYEKEE (reference sequence). V trimming: 4 bases; J trimming: 5 bases; junction bases outside the gene matches: 8. The CDR3 loop is CASSREVNVETQYF. CDR3 in DNA: TGTGCCAGCAGCCGGGAGGTCAACGTGGAGACCCAGTACTTC.

The chain has TRBV27 and TRBJ2-2; D may be TRBD1 (6 bases). There are 18 residues in the CDR3. V dropped 1 base and J dropped 4 bases, with 19 bases sitting between them. In germline, CDR1 is MNHEY, CDR2 SMNVEV (reference sequence). The CDR3 is CASSLFPRTEASTGELFF. The CDR3 nucleotides read TGTGCCAGCAGTTTATTCCCCCGGACAGAGGCCAGCACCGGGGAGCTGTTTTTT.

This clone has only a few counts. The genes are TRBV9 and TRBJ2-2; TRBD1 agrees at 8 bases. V shed 1 base, J shed 12 bases, and the junction held 5 bases outside the gene matches. The CDR3 sequence is 13 residues long. Germline assignment: CDR1 SGDLS and CDR2 YYNGEE. The CDR3 here is CASSVYGQGQLFF. DNA for the CDR3: TGTGCCAGCAGCGTATATGGACAGGGCCAGCTGTTTTTT.